These T cell receptor beta chains were read from a single sample in a study of T cells in Graves' hyperthyroidism and ophthalmopathy. TCRdb passed the multiplex PCR reads through MiXCR, listing each CDR3 protein once. The sample shows hundreds of thousands of distinct CDR3 sequences, approximately 25% of them seen only once. The sample was blood. The receptors come from a woman aged 30 to 39 with Graves' ophthalmopathy. CDR3s include the opening cysteine and the closing phenylalanine or tryptophan. Fields, in order: CDR3 length, V gene, J gene, D gene, clone size, CDR3 DNA, CDR3 protein. The D gene is left open where the match is weak. Rows give clone size only sometimes, using once, few, many, or a class for an expanded clone.

17,TRBV11-2,TRBJ1-1,-,few,TGTGCCAGCAGCTCCCACTTATGGCCAGCGACGAACACTGAAGCTTTCTTT,CASSSHLWPATNTEAFF
16,TRBV11-1,TRBJ2-2,TRBD2,few,TGTGCCAGCAGCCCTAGCGGGAGGGCGAACACCGGGGAGCTGTTTTTT,CASSPSGRANTGELFF
16,TRBV6-1,TRBJ1-1,TRBD1,-,TGTGCCAGCAGCCCAAGGACAGGGGGCCTCCCCACTGAAGCTTTCTTT,CASSPRTGGLPTEAFF
14,TRBV14,TRBJ2-7,-,many,TGTGCCAGCAGCTCACAGGGGGGGCTGTGGGAGCAGTACTTC,CASSSQGGLWEQYF
17,TRBV6-2/TRBV6-3,TRBJ1-5,TRBD1,-,TGTGCCAGCGAGTCCGGGGTAGACAGGGTGAGCAATCAGCCCCAGCATTTT,CASESGVDRVSNQPQHF
14,TRBV20-1,TRBJ1-1,-,many,TGCAGTGCTAGAGATTCTCGGCCGAACACTGAAGCTTTCTTT,CSARDSRPNTEAFF
14,TRBV7-2,TRBJ2-5,-,many,TGTGCCAGCAGCTTCGAACAGGACCAAGAGACCCAGTACTTC,CASSFEQDQETQYF
14,TRBV20-1,TRBJ2-7,TRBD1,few,TGCAGTGCTAACGAGCGACAGGGCCGGAACGAGCAGTACTTC,CSANERQGRNEQYF
14,TRBV7-2,TRBJ2-2,-,many,TGTGCCAGCAGCCAATCCAGCGCCGCCGGGGAGCTGTTTTTT,CASSQSSAAGELFF
15,TRBV9,TRBJ2-7,TRBD1,many,TGTGCCAGCAGCGTGGGGACAGGGGGCCCCTACGAGCAGTACTTC,CASSVGTGGPYEQYF
14,TRBV7-9,TRBJ2-7,-,-,TGTGCCAGCAGCTTATCGGGGGAGGTGTACGAGCAGTACTTC,CASSLSGEVYEQYF
13,TRBV2,TRBJ2-5,-,-,TGTGCCAGCCAGGAACTCCGGGCGGAGACCCAGTACTTC,CASQELRAETQYF
14,TRBV20-1,TRBJ1-2,TRBD1,many,TGCAGTGCCCCGAGGGGAACAGGGGTCTATGGCTACACCTTC,CSAPRGTGVYGYTF
15,TRBV12-3/TRBV12-4,TRBJ2-2,-,-,TGTGCCAGCAGTTTCGCAGCTGTAAACACCGGGGAGCTGTTTTTT,CASSFAAVNTGELFF
11,TRBV20-1,TRBJ2-7,-,many,TGCAGTAACTACACGCGGGTCGAGCAGTACTTC,CSNYTRVEQYF
19,TRBV27,TRBJ2-2,TRBD1,-,TGTGCCAGCAGTTTATCGATACTGGGACAGGGGGCGTCACCCGGGGAGCTGTTTTTT,CASSLSILGQGASPGELFF
14,TRBV4-1,TRBJ1-1,TRBD1,many,TGCGCCAGCAGCCAAGCGACAGGGACACCTGAAGCTTTCTTT,CASSQATGTPEAFF
14,TRBV12-3/TRBV12-4,TRBJ1-5,-,many,TGTGCCAGCAGTTTCGGGGACCCGGGTCAGCCCCAGCATTTT,CASSFGDPGQPQHF
12,TRBV29-1,TRBJ1-2,-,-,TGCAGCGTTGTCCGAAATGGCTATGGCTACACCTTC,CSVVRNGYGYTF
13,TRBV4-1,TRBJ2-4,-,-,TGCGCCAGCAGCCAACTACAAGCAAACATTAAGTACTTC,CASSQLQANIKYF
15,TRBV4-1,TRBJ1-2,TRBD1,many,TGCGCCAGCAGCCAACCGAGGGGGCAAATTCATGGCTACACCTTC,CASSQPRGQIHGYTF
14,TRBV6-5,TRBJ2-7,TRBD1,many,TGTGCCAGCAGGCTACAGGGGGATACCTACGAGCAGTACTTC,CASRLQGDTYEQYF
15,TRBV6-1,TRBJ2-3,TRBD1,few,TGTGCCAGCCGAGGACAGGGCTTTAGCACAGATACGCAGTATTTT,CASRGQGFSTDTQYF
19,TRBV12-3/TRBV12-4,TRBJ1-5,-,few,TGTGCCAGCAGTTTTAGGGGCATCGGGCAGTGGCATAGCAATCAGCCCCAGCATTTT,CASSFRGIGQWHSNQPQHF
14,TRBV20-1,TRBJ2-5,-,-,TGCAGTGCCCCCTGGGAGCGATTCCAAGATACCCAGTACTTC,CSAPWERFQDTQYF
12,TRBV29-1,TRBJ1-3,-,-,TGCAGCGGGGGGCAGGCTGGAAACACCCTATATTTT,CSGGQAGNTLYF
15,TRBV7-9,TRBJ2-7,-,few,TGTGCCAGCAGCTTAGGGCAGGGGTTGAAGGACGAGCAGTACTTC,CASSLGQGLKDEQYF
12,TRBV28,TRBJ1-2,-,-,TGTGCCGTACACAGCCTTAACTATGGCTACACCTTC,CAVHSLNYGYTF
16,TRBV6-1,TRBJ1-2,TRBD1,-,TGTGCCAGCTCAACGGGGTGGGGACAGGGGGACTATGGCTACACCTTC,CASSTGWGQGDYGYTF
14,TRBV10-1,TRBJ2-2,-,many,TGCGCCGGAATTCGGGAGCGCCACACCGGGGAGCTGTTTTTT,CAGIRERHTGELFF
14,TRBV15,TRBJ1-1,-,many,TGTGCCACCAGCAGGGCTGGGGAGGGCTCTGAAGCTTTCTTT,CATSRAGEGSEAFF
14,TRBV7-8,TRBJ1-2,-,many,TGTGCCAGCAGCGCCTTTATGCGCCCGGATGGCTACACCTTC,CASSAFMRPDGYTF